Each of the 18 T cell receptor beta chains below was sequenced from the same sample in a study of T cell changes during pregnancy in multiple sclerosis. Assay: immunoSEQ multiplex PCR; the TCRdb copy retains only in-frame clones and omits some. The sample has more than 65,000 clones, roughly 91% seen once; the top ten hold roughly 1%. The sequenced sample was peripheral blood, obtained in the first trimester of pregnancy. These receptors were obtained from a female donor with multiple sclerosis, enrolled in a pregnancy study.

In its sample, this clone was seen a few times. V usage is TRBV11-2 and J usage is TRBJ2-7, with D tentatively TRBD2 (6 bases). The CDR3 loop spans 17 amino acids. Germline CDR1 reads SGHAT; CDR2 reads FQNNGV. The V end lost 4 bases, the J end lost 3 bases, and 22 bases lay between the germline ends. CDR3 loop: CASSSVWDLEGVYEQYF. CDR3 DNA: TGTGCCAGCAGCTCGGTCTGGGACTTGGAGGGTGTCTACGAGCAGTACTTC.

The gene calls are TRBV13 and TRBJ1-1; 9 bases line up with TRBD1. Trimming cost V 5 bases and J 0 bases; bases outside gene matches: 16. The CDR3 loop spans 19 amino acids. CDR1 is PRHDT and CDR2 is FYEKMQ in the germline V gene (reference sequence). For the CDR3, the DNA is TGTGCCAGCAGCCGAATTCGAATCCGGGACAGGGTACTGAACACTGAAGCTTTCTTT. This codes for CASSRIRIRDRVLNTEAFF.

V usage is TRBV19 and J usage is TRBJ1-3; 7 nucleotides agree with TRBD1. Germline values: CDR1 LNHDA, CDR2 SQIVND (reference sequence). With 5 bases clipped from V and 4 bases from J, the junction kept 11 bases outside the gene matches. CDR3 length equals 16 residues. This chain's CDR3 is CASSYGTVLEGNTIYF. DNA for the CDR3: TGTGCCAGTAGTTACGGGACAGTGCTCGAAGGAAACACCATATATTTT.

CDR3 bases: TGTGCCAGCTCCACCGGCGGGGACTATGGCTACACCTTC. It codes for CASSTGGDYGYTF. V is TRBV6-5 and J is TRBJ1-2; D not resolved. V lost 8 bases and J 3 bases, leaving 13 bases between the germline ends. The V gene's germline CDR1 is MNHEY and CDR2 SVGAGI. CDR3 size: 13 residues.

The chain has TRBV5-4 and TRBJ2-7, with D possibly matching TRBD1 (6 bases). The CDR3 is 15 amino acids. Deletions cut 4 bases from V and 1 base from J, with 15 bases between. Germline CDR1 reads SGHNT; CDR2 reads YYREEE (reference sequence). The chain's CDR3 is CASSATGRGSYEQYF. CDR3 nucleotide sequence: TGTGCCAGCAGCGCAACAGGGAGAGGGTCCTACGAGCAGTACTTC.

The genes are TRBV15 and TRBJ2-7; 8 positions match TRBD2. The CDR3 extends over 15 amino acids. Germline values: CDR1 LNHNV, CDR2 YYDKDF (reference sequence). With 0 bases clipped from V and 4 bases from J, the junction kept 5 bases outside the gene matches. CDR3 protein: CATSRDGGGKYEQYF. The CDR3 region has the DNA TGTGCCACCAGCAGAGATGGCGGGGGGAAGTACGAGCAGTACTTC. The whole variable domain, remainder taken from reference TRBV15 and TRBJ2-7, is DAMVIQNPRYQVTQFGKPVTLSCSQTLNHNVMYWYQQKSSQAPKLLFHYYDKDFNNEADTPDNFQSRRPNTSFCFLDIRSPGLGDTAMYLCATSRDGGGKYEQYFGPGTRLTVT.

This clone has just one count. The chain is built from TRBV7-3 and TRBJ2-1, with TRBD2 matching 11 bases. There are 16 residues in the CDR3. Germline values: CDR1 SGHTA, CDR2 FQGTGA. The V and J ends lost 3 bases and 5 bases, in that order; junction bases with no gene match: 6. CDR3 protein: CASSFSGGAVNNEQFF. In DNA, the CDR3 is TGTGCCAGCAGCTTTAGCGGGGGGGCCGTCAACAATGAGCAGTTCTTC.

The chain uses TRBV6-4 and TRBJ2-1, with TRBD2 matching over 7 bases. This CDR3 is built from 17 residues. V lost 0 bases, J lost 3 bases, and 8 bases stayed unmatched. The germline gives CDR1 MRHNA, CDR2 SNTAGT. In nucleotides, the CDR3 is TGTGCCAGCAGTGACTCGATAGCGGCTAGCGGCTACAATGAGCAGTTCTTC. Amino acids: CASSDSIAASGYNEQFF.

This clone is a singleton in its sample. V and J are TRBV6-6 and TRBJ1-5; D gene uncertain. Germline V gene lookup returns CDR1 MNHNY and CDR2 SVGAGI (reference sequence). Trimming took off 2 bases at V and 3 bases at J, with 11 bases between the two ends. There are 15 residues in the CDR3. The CDR3 here is CASSYGGRVNQPQHF. CDR3 bases: TGTGCCAGCAGTTACGGAGGCCGGGTCAATCAGCCCCAGCATTTT.

This chain links TRBV2 with TRBJ2-1, with D perhaps TRBD2 (5 bases). Trimming left V 3 bases short and J 5 bases short, with 8 bases between. This CDR3 contains 13 residues. Looked up from germline, CDR1 is SNHLY and CDR2 is FYNNEI. The CDR3 is CASSDDGNNEQFF. CDR3 DNA sequence: TGTGCCAGCAGTGACGACGGGAACAATGAGCAGTTCTTC.

This chain links TRBV19 with TRBJ1-2, with TRBD1 matching 7 bases. From germline, CDR1 is LNHDA and CDR2 SQIVND (reference sequence). This CDR3 has 12 residues. Germline trimming cut 4 bases from V and 8 bases from J; bases unmatched to any gene: 4. The CDR3 is CASSTTGTGYTF. Written as DNA, the CDR3 is TGTGCCAGTAGTACGACAGGGACCGGCTACACCTTC.

The chain carries TRBV10-3 and TRBJ2-1, with 13 bases that match TRBD2. Per the germline V gene, CDR1 is ENHRY and CDR2 is SYGVKD. V was clipped by 3 bases and J by 8 bases; unmatched bases: 13. This CDR3 has 18 amino acids. The CDR3 loop is CAISDVVRTSGRRDEQFF. The CDR3 coding sequence is TGTGCCATCAGTGATGTTGTGAGGACTAGCGGGAGACGGGATGAGCAGTTCTTC.

The rearrangement links TRBV28 to TRBJ1-5, with 7 positions matching TRBD1. The length of the CDR3 is 19 residues. The V segment lost 4 bases and the J segment 2 bases; nucleotides outside the gene matches: 17. The germline CDR1 and CDR2 sequences are MDHEN and SYDVKM. In DNA, the CDR3 is TGTGCCAGCAGTTCGACCGGGACAGTGACCTTAAAGGGCAATCAGCCCCAGCATTTT. Protein: CASSSTGTVTLKGNQPQHF.

This clone showed up just once. The J gene is TRBJ2-5, the V gene TRBV7-9; TRBD2 agrees at 11 bases. Germline V CDR1 and CDR2: SEHNR, FQNEAQ (reference sequence). V shed 0 bases, J shed 2 bases, and the junction held 5 bases outside the gene matches. This CDR3 has 17 amino acids. The CDR3 here is CASSLAMTSGKQETQYF. CDR3 bases: TGTGCCAGCAGCTTAGCGATGACTAGCGGGAAACAAGAGACCCAGTACTTC.

The genes are TRBV7-2 and TRBJ2-1; 12 bases align to TRBD2. The germline gives CDR1 SGHTA, CDR2 FQGNSA. V shed 5 bases and J 7 bases; nucleotides not matched to a gene: 12. CDR3 length equals 17 residues. CDR3 coding DNA: TGTGCCAGCAGCCAAACCTCCCTAGCGGGAGGGGAGAATGAGCAGTTCTTC. This codes for CASSQTSLAGGENEQFF.

The rearrangement joins TRBV5-5 to TRBJ2-3; 9 nucleotides match TRBD1. This CDR3 has 15 residues. Germline V CDR1 and CDR2: SGHKS, YYEKEE (reference sequence). Trimming took 5 bases from V and 3 from J; bases not matched to a gene: 7. The CDR3 bases are TGTGCCAGCAGTTCCGACAGGGGGAGGACAGATACGCAGTATTTT. Its translation is CASSSDRGRTDTQYF.

This clone appeared a single time. The rearrangement links TRBV5-8 to TRBJ1-1; TRBD1 aligns across 9 bases. The V segment lost 1 base and the J segment 1 base; nucleotides outside the gene matches: 5. Germline assignment: CDR1 SGHTS and CDR2 YDEGEE. The CDR3 sequence is 16 residues long. CDR3 nucleotide sequence: TGTGCCAGCAGCTTGTACAGGGGGCCTGGGAACACTGAAGCTTTCTTT. Residues: CASSLYRGPGNTEAFF.

This chain connects TRBV10-3 to TRBJ2-5, with 12 nucleotides matching TRBD2. CDR1 ENHRY and CDR2 SYGVKD come from the germline V gene. The CDR3 spans 17 residues. V trimming: 6 bases; J trimming: 5 bases; junction bases outside the gene matches: 13. The chain's CDR3 is CAISDSMTSGSGETQYF. The CDR3 DNA sequence: TGTGCCATCAGCGACTCGATGACTAGCGGGAGTGGGGAGACCCAGTACTTC.